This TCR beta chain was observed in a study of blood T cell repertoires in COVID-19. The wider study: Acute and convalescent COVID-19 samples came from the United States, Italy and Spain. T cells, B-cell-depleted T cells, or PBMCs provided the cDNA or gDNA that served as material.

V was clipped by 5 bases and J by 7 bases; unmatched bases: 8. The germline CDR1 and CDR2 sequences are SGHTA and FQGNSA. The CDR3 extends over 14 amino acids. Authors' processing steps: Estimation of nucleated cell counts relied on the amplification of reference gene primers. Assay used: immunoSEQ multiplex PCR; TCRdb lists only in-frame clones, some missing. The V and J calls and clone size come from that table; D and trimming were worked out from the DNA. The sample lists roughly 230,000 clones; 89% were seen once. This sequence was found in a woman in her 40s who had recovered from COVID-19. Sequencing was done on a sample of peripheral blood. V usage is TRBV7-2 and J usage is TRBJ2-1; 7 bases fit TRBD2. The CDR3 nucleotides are TGTGCCAGCAGCCCCCGGGGGAGGGCGAATGAGCAGTTCTTC. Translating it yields CASSPRGRANEQFF. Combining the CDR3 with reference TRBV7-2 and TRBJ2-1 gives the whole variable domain GAGVSQSPSNKVTEKGKDVELRCDPISGHTALYWYRQSLGQGLEFLIYFQGNSAPDKSGLPSDRFSAERTGGSVSTLTIQRTQQEDSAVYLCASSPRGRANEQFFGPGTRLTVL.